This is a list of T cell receptor beta chains from one sample in a study of T-cell memory formation after mild COVID-19. TCRdb analysed the 5' RACE reads with MiXCR anew, one entry per CDR3 protein. The sample holds about 410,000 distinct CDR3 sequences, about 20% seen once. Sequenced: PBMCs or a T cell subset sorted from them (not recorded which). These receptors were obtained from a man between 18 and 29 years old who had mild COVID-19 (a few samples of this study predate the infection). Cell type and time point are not known. CDR3s include the opening cysteine and the closing phenylalanine or tryptophan. A D gene is named only where the DNA matches it firmly. Clone size is stated in some rows and not others, as once, few, many or a class when expanded.

size | J | V | D | DNA | CDR3
few | TRBJ2-5 | TRBV14 | NA | TGTGCCAGCAGCCCCTCCGCTAGACCCCAAGAGACCCAGTACTTC | CASSPSARPQETQYF
NA | TRBJ2-1 | TRBV20-1 | NA | TGCAGTGCCCGAGACAGACTTAACAATGAGCAGTTCTTC | CSARDRLNNEQFF
few | TRBJ1-2 | TRBV20-1 | TRBD1 | TGCAGTGTGACAGGGGGTAGGACGAACTATGGCTACACCTTC | CSVTGGRTNYGYTF
few | TRBJ1-5 | TRBV28 | TRBD1 | TGTGCCAGCAGTCCCGCCTCGGGACAGGGAACCGTTCCGCCCCAGCATTTT | CASSPASGQGTVPPQHF
NA | TRBJ2-2 | TRBV15 | NA | TGTGCCACCAGCAGAGATGCCGGGGGCTTAAACACCGGGGAGCTGTTTTTT | CATSRDAGGLNTGELFF
NA | TRBJ2-7 | TRBV20-1 | NA | TGCAGTGCTGGGGACGCGTTCTACGAGCAGTACTTC | CSAGDAFYEQYF
NA | TRBJ2-3 | TRBV5-1 | TRBD2 | TGCGCCAGCAGCTTGTGGGCTAGCGGGGGTCGAGATACGCAGTATTTT | CASSLWASGGRDTQYF
many | TRBJ2-2 | TRBV28 | TRBD1 | TGTGCCAGCAGCGCCGGGACAGGGGAGACCGGGGAGCTGTTTTTT | CASSAGTGETGELFF
NA | TRBJ2-5 | TRBV20-1 | TRBD1 | TGCAGTGCCCCCGGGACAGGAGAGACCCAGTACTTC | CSAPGTGETQYF
few | TRBJ2-3 | TRBV5-1 | TRBD2 | TGCGCCAGCAGCTCTAGGACTAGCGGGGGGGCCTCCGATACGCAGTATTTT | CASSSRTSGGASDTQYF
few | TRBJ2-1 | TRBV5-1 | NA | TGCGCCAGCAGCACTGATTGGAATGAGCAGTTCTTC | CASSTDWNEQFF
NA | TRBJ2-5 | TRBV7-9 | NA | TGTGCCAGCAGAGAAATGCGGGGCCTTGGGTACTTC | CASREMRGLGYF
NA | TRBJ1-1 | TRBV27 | NA | TGTGCCAGCAGTTTATCCCGGGGCACTGAAGCTTTCTTT | CASSLSRGTEAFF
NA | TRBJ2-5 | TRBV14 | NA | TGTGCCAGCAGCCCGCCGGTTTCAGACTTACAAGAGACCCAGTACTTC | CASSPPVSDLQETQYF
few | TRBJ1-2 | TRBV6-6 | NA | TGTGCCAGTCAGGCGGGCGCGAACTATGGCTACACCTTC | CASQAGANYGYTF
few | TRBJ1-4 | TRBV20-1 | NA | TGCAGTGCTAACAAAGCAGGGAAAAAACTGTTTTTT | CSANKAGKKLFF
few | TRBJ2-2 | TRBV15 | TRBD1 | TGTGCCACCAGCAGCGACAGGGTATCGAACACCGGGGAGCTGTTTTTT | CATSSDRVSNTGELFF
NA | TRBJ1-1 | TRBV6-2/TRBV6-3 | NA | TGTGCCAGCATCCCAGCGCCCGCTAACACTGAAGCTTTCTTT | CASIPAPANTEAFF
few | TRBJ2-3 | TRBV4-1 | TRBD1 | TGCGCCAGCAGCCATTTGGGACAGGGGCTGAGCACAGATACGCAGTATTTT | CASSHLGQGLSTDTQYF
NA | TRBJ2-2 | TRBV25-1 | NA | TGTGCCAGCAGTGTACAGGGGAGGGCCGGGGAGCTGTTTTTT | CASSVQGRAGELFF
few | TRBJ2-7 | TRBV2 | NA | TGTGCCAGCAGAACTCCGGGGCAGCCGGGCGAGCAGTACTTC | CASRTPGQPGEQYF
few | TRBJ1-1 | TRBV7-8 | NA | TGTGCCAGCAGCTTAGATAGCCGGAAAGCTTTCTTT | CASSLDSRKAFF
many | TRBJ1-2 | TRBV5-1 | NA | TGCGCCAGCAGCTTGGACCGGAACTATGGCTACACCTTC | CASSLDRNYGYTF
NA | TRBJ1-3 | TRBV9 | NA | TGTGCCAGCAGCGTAGGGGAGGATAGGGGAAACACCATATATTTT | CASSVGEDRGNTIYF
NA | TRBJ2-5 | TRBV3-1 | TRBD2 | TGTGCCAGCAGCCAGGAGCCTAGCGGGATTAACCAAGAGACCCAGTACTTC | CASSQEPSGINQETQYF
NA | TRBJ2-5 | TRBV7-2 | NA | TGTGCCAGCAGCCTTCTTATAAAGGGTAAAGAGACCCAGTACTTC | CASSLLIKGKETQYF
many | TRBJ1-1 | TRBV7-8 | NA | TGTGCCAGCAGCTTTTTCGGGTTAACTGAAGCTTTCTTT | CASSFFGLTEAFF
few | TRBJ2-5 | TRBV7-3 | NA | TGTGCCAGCAGCTCCGTTAGGGGGGAAGAGACCCAGTACTTC | CASSSVRGEETQYF
NA | TRBJ2-1 | TRBV7-6 | NA | TGTGCCAGCTCGGACCGGGGCGATGAGCAGTTCTTC | CASSDRGDEQFF
once | TRBJ2-3 | TRBV3-1 | TRBD2 | TGTGCCAGCAGCCAAGTCCTAGCGGGGGGGCGCATCACAGATACGCAGTATTTT | CASSQVLAGGRITDTQYF
few | TRBJ2-6 | TRBV7-2 | NA | TGTGCCAGCAGCCTATCCAGGGGCTCTGGGGCCAACGTCCTGACTTTC | CASSLSRGSGANVLTF
NA | TRBJ1-1 | TRBV6-5 | NA | TGTGCCAGCAGTTACACAAAGACAGGCACTGAAGCTTTCTTT | CASSYTKTGTEAFF
few | TRBJ2-2 | TRBV28 | NA | TGTGCCAGCCTCCCCCCAGGCACCGGGGAGCTGTTTTTT | CASLPPGTGELFF
many | TRBJ2-1 | TRBV20-1 | TRBD2 | TGCAGTGCTAGTGGCAGCGGGGGGCCGATTGAGCAGTTCTTC | CSASGSGGPIEQFF
many | TRBJ2-5 | TRBV9 | TRBD1 | TGTGCCAGCAGCGTCTCCCCCCGGGACAGGCGGGAGACCCAGTACTTC | CASSVSPRDRRETQYF
NA | TRBJ2-2 | TRBV12-3/TRBV12-4 | NA | TGTGCCAGCAGTTGGGGGGACTACACCGGGGAGCTGTTTTTT | CASSWGDYTGELFF
NA | TRBJ1-6 | TRBV20-1 | TRBD1 | TGCAGTGCTAGAGATCCGAGACAGGGTTTTTCACCCCTCCACTTT | CSARDPRQGFSPLHF